The following is a T cell receptor beta chain sequence with its context. What it recognizes is unknown. Indicated treatment: roughly 10-day PBMC culture with coronavirus spike peptide pools or control peptides (ViraFEST assay). The Oncomine TCR Beta short-read assay was what sequenced the DNA obtained from cultured CD4+ T cells. TCRdb passed the PCR reads through MiXCR, listing each CDR3 protein once. Of around 15,000 distinct CDR3 sequences listed, 53% are singletons. The data were taken from a study of vaccination and CD4 T cells after COVID-19. Study overall: Convalescents were six males and four females, two of them Hispanic.

The CDR3 consists of 13 residues. Germline V gives CDR1 DFQATT, CDR2 SNEGSKA (reference sequence). The V gene lost 5 bases and the J gene lost 7 bases, with 17 bases spanning the gap. Sequenced material: CD4+ T cells from blood, cultured in vitro, taken before SARS-CoV-2 vaccination. The TCR originated in a human donor who had recovered from COVID-19. This chain uses TRBV20-1 with TRBJ1-1; unclear D gene. For the CDR3, the DNA is TGCAGTGCTCCCCACCCGGCCACGATTGAAGCTTTCTTT. Residues: CSAPHPATIEAFF.